One sample yielded the 15 T cell receptor beta chains listed below, sequenced in a study of cytomegalovirus exposure and HLA in healthy donors. The protocol was immunoSEQ multiplex PCR, while the TCRdb copy is restricted to in-frame clones and leaves out a portion. The top ten hold approximately 0.88% of the sample, which has a few hundred thousand clones, more than 75% seen once. The sequencing sample was made of PBMCs. These receptors all come from a young woman in good health and CMV-seronegative.

This clone was detected only once. The V and J genes are TRBV7-2 and TRBJ2-3; 15 bases map to TRBD2. Germline CDR1 is SGHTA and CDR2 is FQGNSA. The CDR3 consists of 18 residues. The trim removed 5 bases at V and 6 bases at J, leaving 12 bases unmatched. The CDR3 region has the DNA TGTGCCAGCAGCCTCAGGACTAGCGGGAGGGCCCGGGCGGATACGCAGTATTTT. This translates into CASSLRTSGRARADTQYF.

The V and J genes are TRBV5-4 and TRBJ1-2; no firm D call. V was clipped by 0 bases and J by 8 bases, with 5 bases between them. The CDR3 consists of 11 residues. Per the germline V gene, CDR1 is SGHNT and CDR2 is YYREEE (reference sequence). The CDR3: CASSLDGGYTF. Written as DNA, the CDR3 is TGTGCCAGCAGCTTGGACGGGGGCTACACCTTC.

The J gene is TRBJ2-3, the V gene TRBV6-1; D is unresolved. The CDR3 has 13 amino acids. CDR1 and CDR2 from the germline V gene are MNHNS and SASEGT. V lost 7 bases, J lost 2 bases, and 10 bases lay in between. This CDR3 reads CASTAADTDTQYF. For the CDR3, the DNA is TGTGCCAGCACCGCGGCCGACACAGATACGCAGTATTTT.

The chain combines TRBV19 with TRBJ1-3, with a possible D match to TRBD1 (6 bases). There are 15 residues in the CDR3. From germline, CDR1 is LNHDA and CDR2 SQIVND (reference sequence). V was pared by 7 bases and J by 0 bases, with 13 bases between. The CDR3 DNA follows: TGTGCCAGTACCCAGGACAGTCGCTCTGGAAACACCATATATTTT. Translated, it gives CASTQDSRSGNTIYF.

The chain uses TRBV6-5 and TRBJ1-2, with a tentative D call TRBD1 (6 bases). Deletions cut 2 bases from V and 2 bases from J, with 12 bases between. Germline assignment: CDR1 MNHEY and CDR2 SVGAGI. The CDR3 consists of 15 residues. CDR3 nucleotide sequence: TGTGCCAGCAGTTACGGTCGGCAGGGGAACTATGGCTACACCTTC. Protein product: CASSYGRQGNYGYTF.

The J gene is TRBJ1-2, the V gene TRBV9; D might be TRBD1 (6 bases). Between the trimmed V and J ends, which lost 0 bases and 4 bases, there was a span of 10 bases. CDR3 length: 14 residues. Germline CDR1 is SGDLS and CDR2 is YYNGEE. The CDR3 is CASSVAPGAYGYTF. The CDR3 DNA sequence: TGTGCCAGCAGCGTAGCTCCAGGGGCCTATGGCTACACCTTC.

CDR3 in DNA: TGCGCCAGCACCAACTCCCGCCGCGAGCAGTACTTC. Its protein is CASTNSRREQYF. The V call is TRBV5-1, the J call TRBJ2-7; unclear D gene. Germline CDR1 SGHRS, CDR2 YFSETQ. V was pared by 6 bases and J by 6 bases, with 13 bases between. The length of the CDR3 is 12 residues. Filled out from reference TRBV5-1 and TRBJ2-7, the complete variable domain reads KAGVTQTPRYLIKTRGQQVTLSCSPISGHRSVSWYQQTPGQGLQFLFEYFSETQRNKGNFPGRFSGRQFSNSRSEMNVSTLELGDSALYLCASTNSRREQYFGPGTRLTVT.

The V gene is TRBV5-1, the J gene TRBJ2-6, with D uncertain. This CDR3 spans 19 amino acids. Germline values: CDR1 SGHRS, CDR2 YFSETQ. V gave up 0 bases and J gave up 0 bases, with 16 bases separating them. Here the CDR3 reads CASSLGYGRPSSGANVLTF. The CDR3 nucleotides are TGCGCCAGCAGCTTGGGGTACGGCAGGCCGAGCTCTGGGGCCAACGTCCTGACTTTC.

The chain combines TRBV2 with TRBJ2-5; tentative D call: TRBD2 (6 bases). The CDR3 sequence is 15 residues long. The V gene lost 7 bases and the J gene lost 1 base, with 16 bases spanning the gap. Germline V lookup: CDR1 SNHLY, CDR2 FYNNEI. The CDR3 loop reads CASKVWTTIQETQYF. CDR3 bases: TGTGCCAGCAAGGTTTGGACTACGATCCAAGAGACCCAGTACTTC.

The rearrangement joins TRBV25-1 to TRBJ2-6; 8 bases map to TRBD1. This CDR3 has 18 residues. Trimming removed 1 base from V and 4 bases from J; junction bases left unmatched: 9. Germline lookup yields CDR1 MGHDK and CDR2 SYGVNS. In nucleotides, the CDR3 is TGTGCCAGCAGTGAATTTCCAGGGGGCGCGAGGGGGGCCAACGTCCTGACTTTC. Amino acids: CASSEFPGGARGANVLTF.

The CDR3 region has the DNA TGTGCCATCTACGGCGGGGTTGAGGGCTACACCTTC. Translated: CAIYGGVEGYTF. The rearrangement links TRBV11-2 to TRBJ1-2; D unresolved. V was trimmed by 10 bases and J by 8 bases, leaving 17 bases between them. The CDR3 is 12 residues long. Germline V CDR1 and CDR2: SGHAT, FQNNGV.

V gene TRBV11-2 combines with J gene TRBJ2-7, with 8 bases fitting TRBD2. Germline CDR1 is SGHAT and CDR2 is FQNNGV. The CDR3 loop spans 13 amino acids. The V and J ends lost 5 bases and 3 bases, in that order; junction bases with no gene match: 3. CDR3 DNA sequence: TGTGCCAGCAGCCGAGGGACTAGCTACGAGCAGTACTTC. The encoded protein is CASSRGTSYEQYF. Based on the CDR3 plus reference TRBV11-2 and TRBJ2-7, the full variable domain is EAGVAQSPRYKIIEKRQSVAFWCNPISGHATLYWYQQILGQGPKLLIQFQNNGVVDDSQLPKDRFSAERLKGVDSTLKIQPAKLEDSAVYLCASSRGTSYEQYFGPGTRLTVT.

The table lists this clone with a count of one. The V call is TRBV7-9, the J call TRBJ2-3, with D tentatively TRBD2 (6 bases). CDR1 is SEHNR and CDR2 is FQNEAQ in the germline V gene (reference sequence). CDR3 length: 14 residues. V gave up 3 bases and J gave up 2 bases, with 9 bases separating them. CDR3 amino acids: CASSLGGLTDTQYF. Written as DNA, the CDR3 is TGTGCCAGCAGCTTGGGGGGACTCACAGATACGCAGTATTTT.

This clone appeared a single time. This chain connects TRBV9 to TRBJ2-5, with D possibly being TRBD1 (5 bases). The CDR3 extends over 15 amino acids. Germline lookup yields CDR1 SGDLS and CDR2 YYNGEE. V was pared by 1 base and J by 1 base, with 11 bases between. The CDR3 here is CASSVRGGGQETQYF. Here the CDR3 DNA reads TGTGCCAGCAGCGTAAGGGGTGGCGGCCAAGAGACCCAGTACTTC.

CDR3 sequence (DNA): TGTGCCAGCAGCTCTTTCGGATTACGATTCGGGAATGAGCAGTTCTTC. It codes for CASSSFGLRFGNEQFF. The chain carries TRBV7-2 and TRBJ2-1, with no clear D. Trimming removed 4 bases from V and 7 bases from J, with 20 bases in between. Per germline, CDR1 SGHTA and CDR2 FQGNSA. CDR3 length: 16 amino acids.